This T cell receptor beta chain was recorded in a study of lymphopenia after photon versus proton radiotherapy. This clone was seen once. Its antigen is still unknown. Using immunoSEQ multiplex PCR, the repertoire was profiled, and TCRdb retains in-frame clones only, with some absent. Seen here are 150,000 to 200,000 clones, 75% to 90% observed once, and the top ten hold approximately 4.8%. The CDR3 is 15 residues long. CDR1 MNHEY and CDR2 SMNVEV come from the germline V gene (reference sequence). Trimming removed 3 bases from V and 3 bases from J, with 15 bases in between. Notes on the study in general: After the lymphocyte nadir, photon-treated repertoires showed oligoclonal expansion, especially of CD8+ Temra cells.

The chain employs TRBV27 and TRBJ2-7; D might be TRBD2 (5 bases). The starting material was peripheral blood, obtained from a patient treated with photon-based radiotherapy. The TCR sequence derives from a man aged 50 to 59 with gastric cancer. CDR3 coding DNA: TGTGCCAGCAGTTTGACCGTTGGGAGCTTCTACGAGCAGTACTTC. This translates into CASSLTVGSFYEQYF.